This entry lists 19 T cell receptor beta chains sequenced from one sample in a study of cytomegalovirus exposure and HLA in healthy donors. Produced via immunoSEQ multiplex PCR; TCRdb's table is partial and in-frame only. The repertoire includes around 50,000 clones, 85% to 95% of them detected once, and approximately 5.5% sits in the top ten. Sequencing input: PBMCs. Receptors were obtained from a young woman in good health and CMV-seronegative.

The chain couples TRBV14 to TRBJ1-3; TRBD1 might be the D (6 bases). The CDR3 covers 15 residues. Germline CDR1 SGHDN, CDR2 FVKESK. V dropped 2 bases and J dropped 2 bases, with 10 bases sitting between them. Here the CDR3 reads CASSQLQGTGNTIYF. The CDR3 region has the DNA TGTGCCAGCAGCCAACTACAGGGTACTGGAAACACCATATATTTT.

This chain links TRBV6-1 with TRBJ1-1; a possible D gene is TRBD1 (5 bases). V shed 3 bases and J shed 1 base, with 15 bases lying between them. Germline loops: CDR1 MNHNS, CDR2 SASEGT. The CDR3 sequence is 16 residues long. For the CDR3, the DNA is TGTGCCAGCAGTGACATGGGGGGTAGGGGGAACACTGAAGCTTTCTTT. Amino acids: CASSDMGGRGNTEAFF.

This clone was seen only once. V and J are TRBV5-8 and TRBJ1-4, with TRBD1 identical over 9 bases. V gave up 10 bases and J gave up 2 bases; unmatched junction bases: 15. There are 17 residues in the CDR3. CDR1 is SGHTS and CDR2 is YDEGEE in the germline V gene. The CDR3 region is CAGGQGEMVWTNEKLFF. CDR3 DNA sequence: TGTGCCGGGGGACAGGGCGAAATGGTGTGGACTAATGAAAAACTGTTTTTT.

This clone was observed once. The chain has TRBV6-6 and TRBJ2-1; 7 bases match TRBD2. The CDR3 sequence is 15 residues long. The junction had 4 bases not matched to a gene; V was cut back by 2 bases and J by 3 bases. Germline V gives CDR1 MNHNY, CDR2 SVGAGI (reference sequence). The CDR3 region is CASSYPSGVYNEQFF. CDR3 DNA sequence: TGTGCCAGCAGTTACCCTAGCGGCGTCTACAATGAGCAGTTCTTC.

The chain is built from TRBV27 and TRBJ2-2; maybe TRBD2 (6 bases). CDR3 length equals 16 residues. CDR1 and CDR2 (germline): MNHEY, SMNVEV (reference sequence). V lost 6 bases and J lost 0, with 14 bases in between. Written as DNA, the CDR3 is TGTGCCAGCAGAAAGGAGGGGACCGCGAACACCGGGGAGCTGTTTTTT. The encoded protein is CASRKEGTANTGELFF.

The genes are TRBV15 and TRBJ1-2, with 7 bases that match TRBD1. The CDR3 totals 16 residues. Unmatched junction bases numbered 13, after V lost 5 bases and J lost 4 bases. Germline V gene sequence: CDR1 LNHNV, CDR2 YYDKDF (reference sequence). The CDR3 DNA reads as TGTGCCACCAGCGGAGGAGGTGGGACAGCACGCTATGGCTACACCTTC. The encoded protein is CATSGGGGTARYGYTF.

This rearrangement joins TRBV4-3 to TRBJ1-1; D gene uncertain. The CDR3 is 14 residues long. V was pared by 2 bases and J by 2 bases, with 9 bases between. CDR1 and CDR2 (germline): LGHNA, YSLEER. The CDR3 loop reads CASSQREGNTEAFF. The CDR3 DNA is TGCGCCAGCAGCCAAAGAGAGGGAAACACTGAAGCTTTCTTT.

The V call is TRBV14, the J call TRBJ2-2; 8 nucleotides align to TRBD2. CDR3 length: 15 residues. V gave up 1 base and J gave up 6 bases; unmatched junction bases: 4. CDR1 SGHDN and CDR2 FVKESK come from the germline V gene. DNA of the CDR3: TGTGCCAGCAGCCAAGGGACTAGCAGATCCGGGGAGCTGTTTTTT. It codes for CASSQGTSRSGELFF.

A single count supports this clone. The rearrangement uses TRBV19 and TRBJ1-6; 8 nucleotides line up with TRBD1. The germline gives CDR1 LNHDA, CDR2 SQIVND (reference sequence). Losses at the gene ends were 1 base for V and 10 bases for J; bases not matched to a gene: 3. The CDR3 spans 14 residues. For the CDR3, the DNA is TGTGCCAGTAGTATAGGGACAGGGCCCTCACCCCTCCACTTT. Its translation: CASSIGTGPSPLHF. The whole variable domain, remainder taken from reference TRBV19 and TRBJ1-6, is DGGITQSPKYLFRKEGQNVTLSCEQNLNHDAMYWYRQDPGQGLRLIYYSQIVNDFQKGDIAEGYSVSREKKESFPLTVTSAQKNPTAFYLCASSIGTGPSPLHFGNGTRLTVT.

CDR3 protein: CASSATSGQHEAFF. The DNA for the CDR3 is TGTGCCAGCAGCGCAACCTCGGGACAGCATGAAGCTTTCTTT. The chain couples TRBV9 to TRBJ1-1; 7 bases match TRBD1. Germline CDR1 SGDLS, CDR2 YYNGEE. Unmatched junction bases numbered 9, after V lost 3 bases and J lost 7 bases. The CDR3 extends over 14 amino acids.

V and J are TRBV6-5 and TRBJ1-1; D unclear. The CDR3 length is 14 residues. Germline V gives CDR1 MNHEY, CDR2 SVGAGI. The V and J ends lost 6 bases and 4 bases respectively, with 15 bases between them. The CDR3 spells CASRLVGGGTEAFF. The CDR3 region has the DNA TGTGCCAGCAGGCTCGTGGGAGGCGGCACTGAAGCTTTCTTT.

This chain uses TRBV6-4 with TRBJ2-3; 7 bases line up with TRBD2. The germline V gene encodes CDR1 MRHNA and CDR2 SNTAGT. The CDR3 totals 14 residues. After removal of 2 bases from V and 1 base from J, the junction contained 0 bases not matched to a gene. For the CDR3, the DNA is TGTGCCAGCAGTGACGCGGGGGGCACAGATACGCAGTATTTT. This encodes CASSDAGGTDTQYF.

The chain is built from TRBV18 and TRBJ2-7; 9 bases align to TRBD2. V dropped 2 bases and J dropped 4; count of bases not matched to a gene: 6. Germline-derived CDR1 and CDR2 are KGHSH and LQKENI. The CDR3 consists of 15 residues. The CDR3, as DNA: TGTGCCAGCTCACCAGAGCGGACTAGCGCTTACGAGCAGTACTTC. It codes for CASSPERTSAYEQYF.

This clone was detected a few times. The chain couples TRBV29-1 to TRBJ2-6; D possibly corresponds to TRBD2 (5 bases). This CDR3 is 16 amino acids long. The germline gives CDR1 SQVTM, CDR2 ANQGSEA. The ends were cut back, 6 bases at V and 0 bases at J, with 15 bases in the middle. The CDR3 reads CSVEDGGPSGANVLTF. The CDR3 region has the DNA TGCAGCGTAGAGGACGGAGGCCCCTCTGGGGCCAACGTCCTGACTTTC.

This rearrangement joins TRBV5-6 to TRBJ2-7; TRBD1 might be the D (6 bases). CDR1 is SGHDT and CDR2 is YYEEEE in the germline V gene. The CDR3 consists of 16 residues. V was trimmed by 4 bases and J by 0 bases, leaving 17 bases between them. CDR3 region: CASSLPGHPSSYEQYV. CDR3 sequence (DNA): TGTGCCAGCAGCCTCCCGGGACACCCAAGCTCCTACGAGCAGTACGTC.

The rearrangement joins TRBV5-6 to TRBJ2-5; 7 bases map to TRBD1. Germline loops: CDR1 SGHDT, CDR2 YYEEEE. Trimming cost V 2 bases and J 5 bases; bases outside gene matches: 9. This CDR3 comprises 15 residues. Here the CDR3 reads CASSLWITGEETQYF. CDR3 nucleotides: TGTGCCAGCAGCTTATGGATCACAGGGGAGGAGACCCAGTACTTC.

The V and J genes are TRBV7-7 and TRBJ2-1; possible D gene TRBD2, 6 bases. Looked up from germline, CDR1 is SSHAT and CDR2 is FNYEAQ (reference sequence). Between the trimmed V and J ends, which lost 2 bases and 6 bases, there was a span of 11 bases. This CDR3 has 14 amino acids. The CDR3 reads CASSLYLASNEQFF. CDR3 DNA sequence: TGTGCCAGCAGCTTATACCTAGCGTCCAATGAGCAGTTCTTC.

The chain joins TRBV19 to TRBJ2-3; TRBD2 matches at 9 bases. The CDR3 contains 14 residues. Germline V gene data show CDR1 as LNHDA and CDR2 as SQIVND (reference sequence). V was clipped by 8 bases and J by 3 bases; unmatched bases: 6. The CDR3 DNA follows: TGTGCCAGTGCCCGGGGACTAGCAACAGATACGCAGTATTTT. Protein: CASARGLATDTQYF.

This clone was observed many times. The chain carries TRBV15 and TRBJ2-3, with 12 bases lining up with TRBD2. Germline values: CDR1 LNHNV, CDR2 YYDKDF (reference sequence). This CDR3 comprises 15 residues. V was clipped by 4 bases and J by 4 bases; unmatched bases: 3. The CDR3 spells CATSTTSGGADTQYF. In DNA, the CDR3 is TGTGCCACCAGCACGACTAGCGGGGGAGCAGATACGCAGTATTTT. The entire variable domain, with the rest obtained from reference TRBV15 and TRBJ2-3, is as follows: DAMVIQNPRYQVTQFGKPVTLSCSQTLNHNVMYWYQQKSSQAPKLLFHYYDKDFNNEADTPDNFQSRRPNTSFCFLDIRSPGLGDTAMYLCATSTTSGGADTQYFGPGTRLTVL.